The 9 T cell receptor beta chains listed next were all sequenced from one sample in a study of human T cells and chemical hapten exposure. The time point denotes: patch test 2, 6 weeks after DPC sensitization. Treatment: therapeutic diphenylcyclopropenone sensitization with weekly scalp DPC. TCRdb redid the calling of the RACE reads with MiXCR, one entry per CDR3 protein. The table lists some 100,000 distinct CDR3 sequences, about a tenth of them singletons, with approximately 2% in the top ten. This specimen consisted of whole blood, obtained in connection with sensitization to the hapten diphenylcyclopropenone (DPC). The receptors were sampled from a woman aged 40 to 50 with alopecia areata. Some clones in this sample may be carry-over from other donors' samples.

There are many counts of this clonotype. V and J are TRBV15 and TRBJ2-1, with 8 positions matching TRBD2. CDR1 is LNHNV, CDR2 YYDKDF, per germline (reference sequence). Trimming at V came to 2 bases and at J to 6 bases, leaving 6 bases not matched to a gene. The CDR3 is 15 residues long. CDR3 nucleotide sequence: TGTGCCACCAGCAGAAGACTAGCGAGATCCAATGAGCAGTTCTTC. Its protein product is CATSRRLARSNEQFF.

The chain couples TRBV20-1 to TRBJ2-7, with D unresolved. Germline V CDR1 and CDR2: DFQATT, SNEGSKA (reference sequence). This CDR3 spans 11 amino acids. V lost 1 base and J lost 4, with 5 bases in between. Here the CDR3 DNA reads TGCAGTGCTAGAGTCGGGTACGAGCAGTACTTC. Amino acids: CSARVGYEQYF.

This clonotype was detected a few times. The chain combines TRBV10-3 with TRBJ2-7; 7 nucleotides line up with TRBD1. V shed 8 bases and J 3 bases; nucleotides not matched to a gene: 1. Per germline, CDR1 ENHRY and CDR2 SYGVKD. CDR3 size: 11 residues. The CDR3 bases are TGTGCCATCGGGACAGTCTACGAGCAGTACTTC. Translating gives CAIGTVYEQYF.

The V call is TRBV6-2 or TRBV6-3, the J call TRBJ2-7; 7 bases are shared with TRBD2. Germline lookup yields CDR1 MNHEY and CDR2 SVGEGT. Germline trimming cut 6 bases from V and 5 bases from J; bases unmatched to any gene: 22. CDR3 length equals 18 residues. The CDR3 reads CASRTMRSGEGRRHEQYF. The CDR3 coding sequence is TGTGCCAGCAGGACGATGCGTAGTGGGGAGGGGCGAAGGCACGAGCAGTACTTC.

This clonotype was recorded a few times. The chain has TRBV20-1 and TRBJ2-7, with 11 positions matching TRBD1. With V trimmed by 8 bases and J by 0 bases, 6 bases remained unmatched. Germline loops: CDR1 DFQATT, CDR2 SNEGSKA (reference sequence). This CDR3 region has 14 residues. This CDR3 is CSRIGTGGSYEQYF. CDR3 coding DNA: TGCAGTCGCATAGGGACAGGGGGCTCCTACGAGCAGTACTTC.

This clonotype was picked up a small number of times. The genes are TRBV7-2 and TRBJ2-1; no clear D gene. V was cut by 4 bases and J by 7 bases, with 17 bases left in between. The CDR3 contains 15 residues. CDR1 SGHTA and CDR2 FQGNSA come from the germline V gene. CDR3: CASSSWASSRNEQFF. In nucleotides, the CDR3 is TGTGCCAGCAGCTCCTGGGCGTCCTCCAGGAATGAGCAGTTCTTC.

This clonotype was picked up a small number of times. This sequence joins TRBV4-2 and TRBJ2-3; no firm D call. CDR3 size: 17 residues. Germline V lookup: CDR1 LGHNA, CDR2 YNFKEQ. The V and J ends lost 0 bases and 4 bases respectively, with 17 bases between them. Written as DNA, the CDR3 is TGTGCCAGCAGCCAAGAGAGTTTACCCGCCCCGCCAGATACGCAGTATTTT. This codes for CASSQESLPAPPDTQYF.

This clonotype was detected only a few times. This rearrangement joins TRBV29-1 to TRBJ1-1; the match to TRBD1 covers 11 bases. Germline V gene lookup returns CDR1 SQVTM and CDR2 ANQGSEA. The J segment lost 4 bases and the V segment lost 4 bases, leaving 5 bases of the junction unmatched. CDR3 size: 14 residues. As DNA, the CDR3 is TGCAGCGTTGCGGACAGGGGGCTGGGCACTGAAGCTTTCTTT. The encoded protein is CSVADRGLGTEAFF. Combining the CDR3 with reference TRBV29-1 and TRBJ1-1 gives the whole variable domain SAVISQKPSRDICQRGTSLTIQCQVDSQVTMMFWYRQQPGQSLTLIATANQGSEATYESGFVIDKFPISRPNLTFSTLTVSNMSPEDSSIYLCSVADRGLGTEAFFGQGTRLTVV.

In its sample, this clonotype was seen many times. This sequence joins TRBV7-6 and TRBJ1-6; D perhaps matches TRBD1 (5 bases). This CDR3 comprises 17 residues. Trimming shortened V by 1 base and J by 0 bases, and 10 bases separated the two germline ends. Germline loops: CDR1 SGHVS, CDR2 FNYEAQ. The CDR3 spells CASSLVGDSSYNSPLHF. The CDR3 bases are TGTGCCAGCAGCTTAGTGGGAGACAGCTCCTATAATTCACCCCTCCACTTT.